This T cell receptor beta chain was captured by sequencing in a study of shared clonotypes between healthy human individuals. Findings and caveats of the study: Among donors, sharing of clonotypes was expected to be affected by sequencing depth. In the sorted subsets, rarefaction showed sequencing was incomplete despite large depth. Naive subsets typically showed greater estimated richness than memory subsets.

This clone appeared once. Its antigen is currently unknown. Each donor was a Caucasian adult residing in Nashville, Tennessee. The table came from immunoSEQ multiplex PCR; TCRdb's copy has only in-frame clones and leaves some out. The table lists around 1,000,000 clones, roughly 80% of them singletons. The CDR3 has 13 amino acids. Trimming stripped 3 bases from V and 4 bases from J, with 12 bases between. Germline V gives CDR1 SQVTM, CDR2 ANQGSEA. This rearrangement joins TRBV29-1 to TRBJ1-1, with D tentatively TRBD1 (5 bases). The receptor was derived from a man aged 18 to 30 in good health. Some clones in this sample may be carry-over from other donors' samples. Material for sequencing was memory CD4+ T cells from PBMCs. Subset defined: CD45RA-negative fraction. This CDR3 reads CSVEAGPSTEAFF. CDR3 nucleotides: TGCAGCGTTGAGGCAGGGCCGAGCACTGAAGCTTTCTTT. Full variable domain (remainder filled in from reference TRBV29-1 and TRBJ1-1): SAVISQKPSRDICQRGTSLTIQCQVDSQVTMMFWYRQQPGQSLTLIATANQGSEATYESGFVIDKFPISRPNLTFSTLTVSNMSPEDSSIYLCSVEAGPSTEAFFGQGTRLTVV.